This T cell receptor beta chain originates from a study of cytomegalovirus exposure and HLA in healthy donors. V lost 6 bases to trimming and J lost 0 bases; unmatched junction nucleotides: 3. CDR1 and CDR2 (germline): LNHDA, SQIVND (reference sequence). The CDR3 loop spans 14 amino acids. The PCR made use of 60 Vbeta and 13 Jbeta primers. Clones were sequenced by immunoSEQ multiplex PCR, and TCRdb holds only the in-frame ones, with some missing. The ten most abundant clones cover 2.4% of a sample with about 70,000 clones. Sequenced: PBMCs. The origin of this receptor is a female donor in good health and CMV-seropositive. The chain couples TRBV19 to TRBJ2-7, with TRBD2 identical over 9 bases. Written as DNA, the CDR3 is TGTGCCAGTAGACCTAGCGGGAACTCCTACGAGCAGTACTTC. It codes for CASRPSGNSYEQYF.